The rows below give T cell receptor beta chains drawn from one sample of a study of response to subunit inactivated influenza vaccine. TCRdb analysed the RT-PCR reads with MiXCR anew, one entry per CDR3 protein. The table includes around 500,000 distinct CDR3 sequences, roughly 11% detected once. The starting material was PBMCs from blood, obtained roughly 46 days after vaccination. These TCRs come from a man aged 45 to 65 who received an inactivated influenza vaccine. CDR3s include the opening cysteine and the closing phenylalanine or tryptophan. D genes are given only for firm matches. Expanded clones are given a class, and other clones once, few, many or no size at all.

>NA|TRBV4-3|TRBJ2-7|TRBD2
TGCGCCAGCAGCCAAGAGGGGACTAGCGGGGGGCTAGCCTACGAGCAGTACTTC
CASSQEGTSGGLAYEQYF
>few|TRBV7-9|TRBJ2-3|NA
TGTGCCAGCAGCTTAGGAGGGCTATCAGATACGCAGTATTTT
CASSLGGLSDTQYF
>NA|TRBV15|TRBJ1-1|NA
TGTGCCACCAGCAGAGAAGTGGACGGAGGGGGGAAGAACACTGAAGCTTTCTTT
CATSREVDGGGKNTEAFF
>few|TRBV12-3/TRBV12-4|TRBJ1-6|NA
TGTGCCAGCAGGCCGGCGGAGGGCCTCTATAATTCACCCCTCCACTTT
CASRPAEGLYNSPLHF
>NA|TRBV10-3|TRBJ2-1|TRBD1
TGTGCCATCAGTGAGTCGACAGGGCGTAACTACAATGAGCAGTTCTTC
CAISESTGRNYNEQFF
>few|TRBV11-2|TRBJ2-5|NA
TGTGCCAGCAGCCCCCCAAGGGTCCAAGAGACCCAGTACTTC
CASSPPRVQETQYF
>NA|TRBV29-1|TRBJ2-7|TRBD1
TGCAGCGTTGGGAGGACAGGGGGCCTTAACGAGCAGTACTTC
CSVGRTGGLNEQYF
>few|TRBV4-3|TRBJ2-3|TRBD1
TGCGCCAGCAGCCGCGATTGGGACAGCGCAGATACGCAGTATTTT
CASSRDWDSADTQYF
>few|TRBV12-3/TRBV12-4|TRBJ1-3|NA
TGTGCCAGCAGTACCCCCCTAACCTCTGGAAACACCATATATTTT
CASSTPLTSGNTIYF
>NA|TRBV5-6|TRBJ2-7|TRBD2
TGTGCCAGCAGCCACTTCGGGACTAGCGTCTATCCCGAGCAGTACTTC
CASSHFGTSVYPEQYF
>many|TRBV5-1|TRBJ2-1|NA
TGTGCCAGCAGTTTAGGGACGGGCAATGAGCAGTTCTTC
CASSLGTGNEQFF
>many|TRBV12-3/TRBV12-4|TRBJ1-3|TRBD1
TGTGCCAGCAGTCCCCGGGACAGCTCTGGAAACACCATATATTTT
CASSPRDSSGNTIYF
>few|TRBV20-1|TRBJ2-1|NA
TGCAGTGCTAGGGAGTTATCGGATGAGCAGTTCTTC
CSARELSDEQFF
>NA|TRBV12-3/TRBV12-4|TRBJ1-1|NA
TGTGCCAGCAGGGGGTTGCGGGGAAACACTGAAGCTTTCTTT
CASRGLRGNTEAFF
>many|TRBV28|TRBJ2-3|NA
TGTGCCAGCAGTTTGGGCCCTCAGAGGGGGGGTCCACAGACGTCCACAGATACGCAGTATTTT
CASSLGPQRGGPQTSTDTQYF
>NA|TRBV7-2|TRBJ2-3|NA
TGTGCCAGCAGCTTGGCGAATACAGATACGCAGTATTTT
CASSLANTDTQYF
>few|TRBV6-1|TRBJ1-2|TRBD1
TGTGCCAGCACCCCCCTTGGACAGGGGGGTTCCTATGGCTACACCTTC
CASTPLGQGGSYGYTF
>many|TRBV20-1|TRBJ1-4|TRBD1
TGCAGTGCTAGGAGGGGGCCTGAAAAACTGTTTTTT
CSARRGPEKLFF
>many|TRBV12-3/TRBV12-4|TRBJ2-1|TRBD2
TGTGCCAGCAGTTTCCCAGCGGGGAATGAGCAGTTCTTC
CASSFPAGNEQFF
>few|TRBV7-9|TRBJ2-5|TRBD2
TGTGCCAGCAGCCGGACTAGCGGGGGAGCGGAGACCCAGTACTTC
CASSRTSGGAETQYF
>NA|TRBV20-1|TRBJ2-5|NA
TGCAGTGCTAGACTGGAGGGACGCGGAGAGACCCAGTACTTC
CSARLEGRGETQYF
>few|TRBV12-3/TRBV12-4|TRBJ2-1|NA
TGTGCCAGCAGTTCAGTACTAGAGTTAGCTGAGCAGTTCTTC
CASSSVLELAEQFF
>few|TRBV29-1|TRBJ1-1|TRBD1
TGCAGCGTTTCGGGCACCGGGACAGGGATTACTGAAGCTTTCTTT
CSVSGTGTGITEAFF
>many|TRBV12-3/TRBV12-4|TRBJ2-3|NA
TGTGCCAGCAGTCCCCTATGGGCCGGCACAGATACGCAGTATTTT
CASSPLWAGTDTQYF